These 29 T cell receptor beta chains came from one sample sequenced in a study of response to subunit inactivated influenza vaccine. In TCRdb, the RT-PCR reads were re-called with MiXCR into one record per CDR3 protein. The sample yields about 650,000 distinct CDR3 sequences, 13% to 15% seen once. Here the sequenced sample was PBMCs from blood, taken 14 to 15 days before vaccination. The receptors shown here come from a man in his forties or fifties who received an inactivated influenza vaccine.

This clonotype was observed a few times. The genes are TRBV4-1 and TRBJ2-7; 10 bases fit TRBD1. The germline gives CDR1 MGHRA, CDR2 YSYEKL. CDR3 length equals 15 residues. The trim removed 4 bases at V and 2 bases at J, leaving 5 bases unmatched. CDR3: CASSPTGQGTYEQYF. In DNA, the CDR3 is TGCGCCAGCAGCCCGACGGGACAGGGGACCTACGAGCAGTACTTC.

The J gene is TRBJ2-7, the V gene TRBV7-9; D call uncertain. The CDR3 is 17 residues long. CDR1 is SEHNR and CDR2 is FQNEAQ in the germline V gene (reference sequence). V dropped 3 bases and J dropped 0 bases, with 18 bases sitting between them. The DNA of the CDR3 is TGTGCCAGCAGCTTCCCTCACTTAGGTCCCCCCTCCTACGAGCAGTACTTC. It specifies CASSFPHLGPPSYEQYF.

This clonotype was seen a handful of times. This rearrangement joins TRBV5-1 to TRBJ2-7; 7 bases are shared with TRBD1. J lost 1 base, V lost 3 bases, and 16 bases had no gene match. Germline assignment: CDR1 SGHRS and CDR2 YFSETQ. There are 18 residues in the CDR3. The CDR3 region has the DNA TGCGCCAGCAGCTCGCGTAAAGGACAGGCGGTAATATCCTACGAGCAGTACTTC. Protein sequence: CASSSRKGQAVISYEQYF.

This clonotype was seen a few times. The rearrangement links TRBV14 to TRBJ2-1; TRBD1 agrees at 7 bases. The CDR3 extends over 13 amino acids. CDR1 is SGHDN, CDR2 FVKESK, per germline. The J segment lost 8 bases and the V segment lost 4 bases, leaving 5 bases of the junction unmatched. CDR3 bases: TGTGCCAGCAGCCCTTTGACAGGGCATGAGCAGTTCTTC. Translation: CASSPLTGHEQFF.

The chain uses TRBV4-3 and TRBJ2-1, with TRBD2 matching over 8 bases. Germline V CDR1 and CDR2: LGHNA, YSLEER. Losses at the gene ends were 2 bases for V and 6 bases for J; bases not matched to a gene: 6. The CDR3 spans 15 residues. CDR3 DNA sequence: TGCGCCAGCAGCCAACAAGCGGGGGCCGGCAATGAGCAGTTCTTC. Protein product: CASSQQAGAGNEQFF.

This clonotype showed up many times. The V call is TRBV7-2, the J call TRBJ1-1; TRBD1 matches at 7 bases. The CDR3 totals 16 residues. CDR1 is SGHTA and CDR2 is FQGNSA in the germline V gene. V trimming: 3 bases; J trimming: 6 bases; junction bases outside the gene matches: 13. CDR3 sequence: CASSFLAGGGSAEAFF. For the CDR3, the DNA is TGTGCCAGCAGCTTCTTGGCAGGGGGAGGTTCTGCTGAAGCTTTCTTT.

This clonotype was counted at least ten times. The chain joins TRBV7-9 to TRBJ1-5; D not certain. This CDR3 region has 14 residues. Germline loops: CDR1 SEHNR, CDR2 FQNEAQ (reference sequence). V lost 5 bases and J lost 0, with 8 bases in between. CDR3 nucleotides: TGTGCCAGCAGCCCCGGAGGTAGCAATCAGCCCCAGCATTTT. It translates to CASSPGGSNQPQHF.

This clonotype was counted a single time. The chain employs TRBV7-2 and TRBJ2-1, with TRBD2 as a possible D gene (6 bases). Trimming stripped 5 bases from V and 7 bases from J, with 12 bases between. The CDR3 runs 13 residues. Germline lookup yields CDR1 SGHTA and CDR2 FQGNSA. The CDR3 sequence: CASSRAGRNEQFF. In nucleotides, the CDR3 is TGTGCCAGCAGCCGAGCAGGGAGGAATGAGCAGTTCTTC. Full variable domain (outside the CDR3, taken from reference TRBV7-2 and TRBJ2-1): GAGVSQSPSNKVTEKGKDVELRCDPISGHTALYWYRQSLGQGLEFLIYFQGNSAPDKSGLPSDRFSAERTGGSVSTLTIQRTQQEDSAVYLCASSRAGRNEQFFGPGTRLTVL.

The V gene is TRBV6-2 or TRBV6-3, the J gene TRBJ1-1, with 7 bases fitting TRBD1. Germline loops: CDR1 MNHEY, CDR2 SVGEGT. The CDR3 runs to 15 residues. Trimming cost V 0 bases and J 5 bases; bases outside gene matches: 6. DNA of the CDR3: TGTGCCAGCAGTTACTCGAGGCAGGGGGGTACTGAAGCTTTCTTT. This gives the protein CASSYSRQGGTEAFF.

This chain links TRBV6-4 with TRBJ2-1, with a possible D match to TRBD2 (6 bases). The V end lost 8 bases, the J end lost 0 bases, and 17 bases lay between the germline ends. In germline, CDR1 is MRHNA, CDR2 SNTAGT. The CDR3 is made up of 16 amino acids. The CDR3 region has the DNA TGTGCCAGCGCGGGAACGAGGGACCCCTCCTACAATGAGCAGTTCTTC. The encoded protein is CASAGTRDPSYNEQFF.

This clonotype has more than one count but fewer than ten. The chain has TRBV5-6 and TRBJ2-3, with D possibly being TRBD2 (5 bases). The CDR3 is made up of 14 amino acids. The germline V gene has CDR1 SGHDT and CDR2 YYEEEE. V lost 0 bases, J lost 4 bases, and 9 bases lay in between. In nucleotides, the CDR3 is TGTGCCAGCAGCTTGGGAGGGTTCTCAGATACGCAGTATTTT. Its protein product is CASSLGGFSDTQYF.

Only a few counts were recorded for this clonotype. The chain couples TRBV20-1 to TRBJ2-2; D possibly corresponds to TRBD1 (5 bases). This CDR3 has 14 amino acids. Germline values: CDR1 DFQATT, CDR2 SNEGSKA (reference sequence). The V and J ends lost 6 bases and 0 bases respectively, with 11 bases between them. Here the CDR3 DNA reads TGCAGTGCGAGGCCAGGGACGAACACCGGGGAGCTGTTTTTT. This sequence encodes CSARPGTNTGELFF.

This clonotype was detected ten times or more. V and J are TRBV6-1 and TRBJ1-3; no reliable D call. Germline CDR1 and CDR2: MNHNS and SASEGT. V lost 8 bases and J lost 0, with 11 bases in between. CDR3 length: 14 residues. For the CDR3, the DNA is TGTGCCAGCTCCGCCCGCCCCTCTGGAAACACCATATATTTT. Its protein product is CASSARPSGNTIYF.

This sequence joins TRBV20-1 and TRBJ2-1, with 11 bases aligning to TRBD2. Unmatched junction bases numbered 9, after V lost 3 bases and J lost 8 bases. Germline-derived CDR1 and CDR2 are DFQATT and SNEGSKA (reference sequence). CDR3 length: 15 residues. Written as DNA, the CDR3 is TGCAGTGCTAGTGGATATAGCGGGGGGGCCGATGAGCAGTTCTTC. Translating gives CSASGYSGGADEQFF.

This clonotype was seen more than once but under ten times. The CDR3 coding sequence is TGTGCCAGCAGTTACGGGGGATCCGGAAACACCATATATTTT. This gives the protein CASSYGGSGNTIYF. The chain carries TRBV6-2 or TRBV6-3 and TRBJ1-3, with D maybe TRBD1 (5 bases). The length of the CDR3 is 14 residues. From germline, CDR1 is MNHEY and CDR2 SVGEGT. V lost 2 bases and J lost 4, with 9 bases in between.

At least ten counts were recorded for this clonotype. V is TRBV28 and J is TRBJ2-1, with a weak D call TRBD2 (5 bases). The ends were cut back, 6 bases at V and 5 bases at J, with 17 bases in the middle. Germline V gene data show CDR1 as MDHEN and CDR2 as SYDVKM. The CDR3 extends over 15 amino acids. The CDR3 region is CASRETGFRNNEQFF. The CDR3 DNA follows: TGTGCCAGCAGAGAGACGGGATTTAGGAACAATGAGCAGTTCTTC.

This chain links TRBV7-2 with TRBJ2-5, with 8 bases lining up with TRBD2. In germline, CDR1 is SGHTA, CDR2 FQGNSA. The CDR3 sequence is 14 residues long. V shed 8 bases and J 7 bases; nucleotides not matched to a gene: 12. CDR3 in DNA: TGTGCCAGCGGTATTTCTAGCGGGCTAGGGACCCAGTACTTC. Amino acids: CASGISSGLGTQYF.

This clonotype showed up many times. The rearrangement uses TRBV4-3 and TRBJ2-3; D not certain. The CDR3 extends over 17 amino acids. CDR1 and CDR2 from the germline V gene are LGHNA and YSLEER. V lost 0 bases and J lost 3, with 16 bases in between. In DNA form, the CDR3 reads TGCGCCAGCAGCCAAGAGGGCCTTAACACCCTAACAGATACGCAGTATTTT. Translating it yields CASSQEGLNTLTDTQYF.

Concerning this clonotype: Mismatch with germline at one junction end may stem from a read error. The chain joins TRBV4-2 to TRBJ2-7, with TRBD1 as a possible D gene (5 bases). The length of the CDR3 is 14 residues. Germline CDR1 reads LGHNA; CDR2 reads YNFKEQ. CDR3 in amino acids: CASSQEYRSYERYF. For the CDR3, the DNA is TGTGCCAGCAGCCAAGAATACAGGTCCTACGAGCGGTACTTC.

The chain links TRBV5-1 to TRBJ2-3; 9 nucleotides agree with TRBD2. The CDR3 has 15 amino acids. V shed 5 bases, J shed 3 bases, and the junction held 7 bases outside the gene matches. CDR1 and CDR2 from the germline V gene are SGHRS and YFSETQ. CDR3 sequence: CASSPGSGRTDTQYF. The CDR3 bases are TGCGCCAGCAGTCCCGGTAGCGGGAGAACAGATACGCAGTATTTT.

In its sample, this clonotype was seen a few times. The CDR3 loop reads CASRPATEGNTIYF. The CDR3 DNA reads as TGTGCCAGCAGGCCTGCGACAGAGGGAAACACCATATATTTT. The J gene is TRBJ1-3, the V gene TRBV6-1, with D tentatively TRBD1 (5 bases). The CDR3 length is 14 residues. CDR1 MNHNS and CDR2 SASEGT come from the germline V gene. The V gene lost 6 bases and the J gene lost 4 bases, with 13 bases spanning the gap.

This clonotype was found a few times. CDR3: CASSLRTGGLNIQYF. The CDR3 DNA is TGCGCCAGCAGCCTAAGGACAGGGGGCTTGAACATTCAGTACTTC. V usage is TRBV5-1 and J usage is TRBJ2-4; 11 nucleotides match TRBD1. Per germline, CDR1 SGHRS and CDR2 YFSETQ. Trimming removed 4 bases from V and 7 bases from J; junction bases left unmatched: 7. CDR3 length: 15 residues.

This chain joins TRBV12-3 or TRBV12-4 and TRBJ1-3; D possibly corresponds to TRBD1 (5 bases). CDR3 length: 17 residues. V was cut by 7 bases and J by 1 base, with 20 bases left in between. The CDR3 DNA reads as TGTGCCAGCACCTCCTCCCGGGGGAGTCCATCTGGAAACACCATATATTTT. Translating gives CASTSSRGSPSGNTIYF.

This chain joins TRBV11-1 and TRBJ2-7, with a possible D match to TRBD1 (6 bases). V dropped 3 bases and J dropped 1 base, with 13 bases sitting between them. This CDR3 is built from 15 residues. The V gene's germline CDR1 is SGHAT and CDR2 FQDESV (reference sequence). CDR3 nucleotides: TGTGCCAGCAGCTTTGCGCAGGGGCCTTCCTACGAGCAGTACTTC. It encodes CASSFAQGPSYEQYF.

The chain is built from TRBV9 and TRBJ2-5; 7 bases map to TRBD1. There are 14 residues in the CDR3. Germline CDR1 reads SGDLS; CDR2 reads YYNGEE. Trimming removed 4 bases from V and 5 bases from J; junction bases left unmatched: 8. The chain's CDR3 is CASSTRTGKETQYF. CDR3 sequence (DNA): TGTGCCAGCAGCACAAGGACAGGCAAGGAGACCCAGTACTTC.

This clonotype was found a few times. The CDR3 protein is CASSLAPGGGRQPQHF. As DNA, the CDR3 is TGTGCCAGCAGCTTGGCCCCAGGAGGGGGCCGACAGCCCCAGCATTTT. The chain joins TRBV5-8 to TRBJ1-5; TRBD1 aligns across 7 bases. The CDR3 has 16 residues. With V trimmed by 0 bases and J by 7 bases, 10 bases remained unmatched. The germline CDR1 and CDR2 sequences are SGHTS and YDEGEE. Full variable domain (rest looked up from reference TRBV5-8 and TRBJ1-5): EAGVTQSPTHLIKTRGQQATLRCSPISGHTSVYWYQQALGLGLQFLLWYDEGEERNRGNFPPRFSGRQFPNYSSELNVNALELEDSALYLCASSLAPGGGRQPQHFGDGTRLSIL.

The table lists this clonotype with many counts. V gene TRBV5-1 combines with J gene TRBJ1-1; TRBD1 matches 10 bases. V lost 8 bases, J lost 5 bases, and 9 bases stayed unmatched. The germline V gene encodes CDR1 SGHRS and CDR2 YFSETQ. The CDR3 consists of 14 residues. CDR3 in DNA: TGCGCCAGTTCGACAGGGGGCCTTGGGACTGAAGCTTTCTTT. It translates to CASSTGGLGTEAFF.

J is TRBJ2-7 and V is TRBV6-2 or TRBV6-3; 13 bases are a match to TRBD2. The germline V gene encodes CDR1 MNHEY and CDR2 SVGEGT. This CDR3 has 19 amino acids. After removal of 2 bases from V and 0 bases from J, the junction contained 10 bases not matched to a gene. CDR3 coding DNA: TGTGCCAGCAGTTACCTTGCACCAGGACTAGCGGGGGCCTCCTACGAGCAGTACTTC. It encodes CASSYLAPGLAGASYEQYF.

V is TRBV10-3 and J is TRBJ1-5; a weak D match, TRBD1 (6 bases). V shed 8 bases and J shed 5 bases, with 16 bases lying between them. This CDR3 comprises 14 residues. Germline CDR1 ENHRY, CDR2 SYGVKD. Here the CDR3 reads CAIGDNNIYQPQHF. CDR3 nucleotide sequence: TGTGCCATCGGGGACAACAACATTTATCAGCCCCAGCATTTT.